The sequence of this T cell receptor (beta chain) was determined in a study of blood T cell repertoires in COVID-19. Some clones are missing from TCRdb's copy, which holds only in-frame ones; the method was immunoSEQ multiplex PCR. The table lists some 180,000 clones, roughly 86% of them singletons. This receptor was identified in a woman aged 40 to 55 in a cohort exposed to, infected with or recovered from COVID-19 (not recorded which). What was sequenced was PBMCs or T cells enriched from blood (not recorded which).

This CDR3 is CASSRGTGSYEQYF. The CDR3 nucleotides read TGTGCCAGTAGTCGGGGGACAGGGTCCTACGAGCAGTACTTC. The V call is TRBV19, the J call TRBJ2-7; 9 positions match TRBD1. CDR1 LNHDA and CDR2 SQIVND come from the germline V gene (reference sequence). With V trimmed by 5 bases and J by 1 base, 3 bases remained unmatched. This CDR3 has 14 amino acids.